These T cell receptor beta chains were read from a single sample in a study of blood T cell repertoires in COVID-19. Repertoires were generated with immunoSEQ multiplex PCR, while TCRdb's copy carries only in-frame clones and drops some. This table has around 310,000 clones, 80% to 95% appearing once. Sequenced input: peripheral blood. These receptors all stem from a woman aged 25 to 39 with COVID-19, enrolled during active disease. The CDR3 runs from the conserved cysteine through the conserved F or W. Each record gives: clone size, V gene, J gene, D gene, CDR3 DNA, CDR3 protein. The D gene is left open where the match is weak. Clone sizes are given selectively: once, few, many, or a class where the clone is expanded.

clone size: few; V gene: TRBV19; J gene: TRBJ2-1; D gene: TRBD2; CDR3 DNA: TGTGCCAGTAGTGGGTCTAGCGGATGGGGCAATGAGCAGTTCTTC; CDR3 protein: CASSGSSGWGNEQFF
clone size: -; V gene: TRBV5-5; J gene: TRBJ2-7; D gene: TRBD2; CDR3 DNA: TGTGCCAGCAGCCCGGGGGGAAGGTTCGAGCAGTACTTC; CDR3 protein: CASSPGGRFEQYF
clone size: -; V gene: TRBV28; J gene: TRBJ2-7; D gene: -; CDR3 DNA: TGTGCCAGCAGTTTAGGCAGCTCCTACGAGCAGTACTTC; CDR3 protein: CASSLGSSYEQYF
clone size: -; V gene: TRBV21-1; J gene: TRBJ1-5; D gene: -; CDR3 DNA: TGTGCCAGCAGCAAAATAAGGAAGGGGAATCAGCCCCAGCATTTT; CDR3 protein: CASSKIRKGNQPQHF
clone size: -; V gene: TRBV29-1; J gene: TRBJ1-4; D gene: -; CDR3 DNA: TGCAGCGTTGGGGAGGCAACTAATGAAAAACTGTTTTTT; CDR3 protein: CSVGEATNEKLFF
clone size: -; V gene: TRBV27; J gene: TRBJ1-4; D gene: -; CDR3 DNA: TGTGCCAGCAGTTTTGGCGAAAAACTGTTTTTT; CDR3 protein: CASSFGEKLFF
clone size: few; V gene: TRBV19; J gene: TRBJ2-1; D gene: TRBD2; CDR3 DNA: TGTGCCAGTAATGCGGGAGGGGGGGGTGAGCAGTTCTTC; CDR3 protein: CASNAGGGGEQFF
clone size: -; V gene: TRBV21-1; J gene: TRBJ2-7; D gene: -; CDR3 DNA: TGTGCCAGCAGCAGAGGGGGGGGACTCTACGAGCAGTACTTC; CDR3 protein: CASSRGGGLYEQYF
clone size: -; V gene: TRBV6-5; J gene: TRBJ1-3; D gene: -; CDR3 DNA: TGTGCCAGCAGTTACATAAAGAGCTCTGGAAACACCATATATTTT; CDR3 protein: CASSYIKSSGNTIYF
clone size: -; V gene: TRBV11-3; J gene: TRBJ2-5; D gene: -; CDR3 DNA: -; CDR3 protein: CASSVGPGLNQETQYF
clone size: -; V gene: TRBV7-9; J gene: TRBJ1-1; D gene: -; CDR3 DNA: TGTGCCAGCAGTCCCCAGGGGACCCTTTACACTGAAGCTTTCTTT; CDR3 protein: CASSPQGTLYTEAFF
clone size: few; V gene: TRBV7-9; J gene: TRBJ2-7; D gene: TRBD2; CDR3 DNA: TGTGCCAGCAGCTTGACTAGCGGATACGAGCAGTACTTC; CDR3 protein: CASSLTSGYEQYF
clone size: -; V gene: TRBV24-1; J gene: TRBJ2-3; D gene: -; CDR3 DNA: TGTGCCACCAGTGACCGCCTTCAGAGCACAGATACGCAGTATTTT; CDR3 protein: CATSDRLQSTDTQYF
clone size: -; V gene: TRBV18; J gene: TRBJ1-1; D gene: -; CDR3 DNA: TGTGCCAGCTCATCAACCCCGGCAGGGCAGAACACTGAAGCTTTCTTT; CDR3 protein: CASSSTPAGQNTEAFF
clone size: -; V gene: TRBV11-2; J gene: TRBJ2-7; D gene: TRBD2; CDR3 DNA: TGTGCCAGCAGCTTCGGGGGGGCACAGCAGTACTTC; CDR3 protein: CASSFGGAQQYF
clone size: -; V gene: TRBV5-1; J gene: TRBJ2-2; D gene: TRBD2; CDR3 DNA: TGCGCCAGCAGCCAACTAGCGGGGAACACCGGGGAGCTGTTTTTT; CDR3 protein: CASSQLAGNTGELFF
clone size: once; V gene: TRBV11-2; J gene: TRBJ2-1; D gene: -; CDR3 DNA: TGTGCCAGCAGCTTACGGGAAGATGAGCAGTTCTTC; CDR3 protein: CASSLREDEQFF
clone size: -; V gene: TRBV2; J gene: TRBJ1-1; D gene: -; CDR3 DNA: TGTGCCAGCAGTGAAGTCTGGCAGGGCACTGAAGCTTTCTTT; CDR3 protein: CASSEVWQGTEAFF
clone size: -; V gene: TRBV6-6; J gene: TRBJ1-6; D gene: -; CDR3 DNA: TGTGCCAGCAGTTACCTCCCCGGGATGGATAATTCACCCCTCCACTTT; CDR3 protein: CASSYLPGMDNSPLHF
clone size: -; V gene: TRBV7-8; J gene: TRBJ2-3; D gene: TRBD2; CDR3 DNA: TGTGCCAGCAGCTTAGCGCCTAGCGGGAGGACAGATACGCAGTATTTT; CDR3 protein: CASSLAPSGRTDTQYF
clone size: -; V gene: TRBV3-1/TRBV3-2; J gene: TRBJ2-7; D gene: -; CDR3 DNA: TGTGCCAGCAGCCTTCCCGGGACACCGTACGAGCAGTACTTC; CDR3 protein: CASSLPGTPYEQYF
clone size: -; V gene: TRBV5-6; J gene: TRBJ1-5; D gene: -; CDR3 DNA: TGTGCCAGCAGCTTGGCCACGGGTCAGCCCCAGCATTTT; CDR3 protein: CASSLATGQPQHF
clone size: -; V gene: TRBV10-3; J gene: TRBJ2-7; D gene: TRBD2; CDR3 DNA: TGTGCCATCAGTGAGTCACTAGCGGGGCCTAACTCCTACGAGCAGTACTTC; CDR3 protein: CAISESLAGPNSYEQYF
clone size: -; V gene: TRBV21-1; J gene: TRBJ1-1; D gene: -; CDR3 DNA: -; CDR3 protein: CVPAERWDRGPSFF
clone size: -; V gene: TRBV11-3; J gene: TRBJ2-4; D gene: -; CDR3 DNA: TGTGCCAGCAGCCTGGGGGGAGCCAAAAACATTCAGTACTTC; CDR3 protein: CASSLGGAKNIQYF
clone size: -; V gene: TRBV29-1; J gene: TRBJ1-2; D gene: -; CDR3 DNA: TGCAGCGTTGCCGGGACTGACTATGGCTACACCTTC; CDR3 protein: CSVAGTDYGYTF
clone size: -; V gene: TRBV7-9; J gene: TRBJ1-1; D gene: -; CDR3 DNA: TGTGCCAGCAGCTTACAGACTGAAGCTTTCTTT; CDR3 protein: CASSLQTEAFF
clone size: -; V gene: TRBV27; J gene: TRBJ2-7; D gene: TRBD2; CDR3 DNA: TGTGCCAGCAGTTCCGGGACTAGCGGCCCCGGCGAGCAGTACTTC; CDR3 protein: CASSSGTSGPGEQYF
clone size: -; V gene: TRBV19; J gene: TRBJ2-1; D gene: TRBD2; CDR3 DNA: TGTGCCAGTAGTATTTTGGCGGGAGACCCATACAATGAGCAGTTCTTC; CDR3 protein: CASSILAGDPYNEQFF
clone size: -; V gene: TRBV7-9; J gene: TRBJ2-5; D gene: TRBD1; CDR3 DNA: TGTGCCAGCAACCACCGGGACAGCCAAGAGACCCAGTACTTC; CDR3 protein: CASNHRDSQETQYF
clone size: -; V gene: TRBV9; J gene: TRBJ2-5; D gene: -; CDR3 DNA: TGTGCCAGCAGCGACGGGCCTGACAGGCGAGAGACCCAGTACTTC; CDR3 protein: CASSDGPDRRETQYF
clone size: -; V gene: TRBV15; J gene: TRBJ2-1; D gene: TRBD2; CDR3 DNA: TGTGCCACCAGCGGCCGGACTAGCGGGAGTGGGCGGTTCTTC; CDR3 protein: CATSGRTSGSGRFF
clone size: -; V gene: TRBV10-3; J gene: TRBJ1-2; D gene: -; CDR3 DNA: TGTGCCATCAGTGAGTCTGGCTCCTATGGCTACACCTTC; CDR3 protein: CAISESGSYGYTF
clone size: -; V gene: TRBV5-6; J gene: TRBJ2-2; D gene: -; CDR3 DNA: TGTGCCAGCTTCGTTGGGAGGAACACCGGGGAGCTGTTTTTT; CDR3 protein: CASFVGRNTGELFF
clone size: -; V gene: TRBV5-1; J gene: TRBJ2-7; D gene: -; CDR3 DNA: TGCGCCAGCAGCTTGGATGATGCGACAGGTGTCCACGAGCAGTACTTC; CDR3 protein: CASSLDDATGVHEQYF
clone size: -; V gene: TRBV7-2; J gene: TRBJ2-3; D gene: -; CDR3 DNA: TGTGCCAGCAGCTTAGAACGGGCAGATACGCAGTATTTT; CDR3 protein: CASSLERADTQYF
clone size: -; V gene: TRBV5-4; J gene: TRBJ1-1; D gene: -; CDR3 DNA: TGTGCCAGCAGCCGGGATGGGGTCACTGAAGCTTTCTTT; CDR3 protein: CASSRDGVTEAFF
clone size: -; V gene: TRBV7-9; J gene: TRBJ1-1; D gene: -; CDR3 DNA: TGTGCCAGCAGGGAGGGGTTGGTTGGCACTGAAGCTTTCTTT; CDR3 protein: CASREGLVGTEAFF
clone size: -; V gene: TRBV24-1; J gene: TRBJ2-1; D gene: TRBD2; CDR3 DNA: TGTGCCACCAGTGACCCTAGCGGGAGTACCGCTGGGGAGCAGTTCTTC; CDR3 protein: CATSDPSGSTAGEQFF
clone size: once; V gene: TRBV27; J gene: TRBJ1-4; D gene: -; CDR3 DNA: TGTGCCACCAGATCACGGGACAAAAATGAAAAACTGTTTTTT; CDR3 protein: CATRSRDKNEKLFF
clone size: -; V gene: TRBV5-1; J gene: TRBJ1-5; D gene: TRBD1; CDR3 DNA: TGCGCCAGCAGCCTAGGGACAGCAGATCAGCCCCAGCATTTT; CDR3 protein: CASSLGTADQPQHF